Each of the 19 T cell receptor beta chains below was sequenced from the same sample in a study of T cells in localized non-small cell lung cancer. Some clones are missing from TCRdb's copy, which holds only in-frame ones; the method was immunoSEQ multiplex PCR. The table has tens of thousands of clones, about nine tenths seen once. The source was peripheral blood mononuclear cells, collected before any cancer treatment. These receptors all come from a male donor aged 60 or over with stage II lung adenocarcinoma.

This chain uses TRBV30 with TRBJ1-2; a weak D match, TRBD1 (6 bases). Between the trimmed V and J ends, which lost 0 bases and 3 bases, there was a span of 8 bases. CDR1 GTSNPN and CDR2 SVGIG come from the germline V gene (reference sequence). This CDR3 has 13 amino acids. The CDR3 DNA is TGTGCCTGGAGTGTAAAGGGGGACTATGGCTACACCTTC. Amino acids: CAWSVKGDYGYTF. The full variable domain, rest sourced from reference TRBV30 and TRBJ1-2, is SQTIHQWPATLVQPVGSPLSLECTVEGTSNPNLYWYRQAAGRGLQLLFYSVGIGQISSEVPQNLSASRPQDRQFILSSKKLLLSDSGFYLCAWSVKGDYGYTFGSGTRLTVV.

The chain joins TRBV29-1 to TRBJ1-1; unclear D gene. The CDR3 loop spans 12 amino acids. Germline V gives CDR1 SQVTM, CDR2 ANQGSEA. The V and J ends lost 1 base and 4 bases respectively, with 7 bases between them. The CDR3: CSVEVVGTEAFF. The DNA of the CDR3 is TGCAGCGTTGAAGTCGTAGGCACTGAAGCTTTCTTT.

The chain combines TRBV6-6 with TRBJ2-5, with D possibly called TRBD1 or TRBD2 (5 bases each). With 0 bases removed from V and 2 bases from J, the gap between germline ends came to 7 bases. This CDR3 spans 14 amino acids. The V gene's germline CDR1 is MNHNY and CDR2 SVGAGI (reference sequence). In DNA form, the CDR3 reads TGTGCCAGCAGTTACTCATGGGGGCAAGAGACCCAGTACTTC. This gives the protein CASSYSWGQETQYF.

In this sample, this clone turned up a few times. The chain is built from TRBV29-1 and TRBJ1-4; the D is unclear. V lost 4 bases and J lost 0, with 18 bases in between. CDR1 SQVTM and CDR2 ANQGSEA come from the germline V gene. CDR3 length: 17 residues. The CDR3 region has the DNA TGCAGCGTTGGCGTAGAGGGCGAAGTTGCAACTAATGAAAAACTGTTTTTT. It translates to CSVGVEGEVATNEKLFF.

The rearrangement joins TRBV6-1 to TRBJ2-7; tentative D call: TRBD2 (5 bases). V dropped 6 bases and J dropped 0 bases, with 6 bases sitting between them. The CDR3 covers 12 residues. Germline loops: CDR1 MNHNS, CDR2 SASEGT. The CDR3 nucleotides read TGTGCCAGCAGCCTAGCCTCCTACGAGCAGTACTTC. The encoded protein is CASSLASYEQYF.

The chain recombines TRBV2 with TRBJ2-2, with no clear D. Germline V gene sequence: CDR1 SNHLY, CDR2 FYNNEI. V shed 8 bases and J shed 0 bases, with 1 base lying between them. The CDR3 sequence is 11 residues long. The CDR3 loop is CASANTGELFF. Written as DNA, the CDR3 is TGTGCCAGCGCGAACACCGGGGAGCTGTTTTTT.

The gene calls are TRBV5-1 and TRBJ2-5; 10 bases agree with TRBD2. J lost 3 bases, V lost 6 bases, and 11 bases had no gene match. This CDR3 region has 16 residues. Germline-derived CDR1 and CDR2 are SGHRS and YFSETQ. Written as DNA, the CDR3 is TGCGCCAGCACCCCAGGGGGGCTAGCGGGAGAAGAGACCCAGTACTTC. Encoded protein: CASTPGGLAGEETQYF.

This chain connects TRBV4-1 to TRBJ2-3; 7 bases align to TRBD2. The CDR3 runs 14 residues. V lost 1 base and J lost 4; bases outside the gene matches: 2. CDR1 is MGHRA and CDR2 is YSYEKL in the germline V gene. CDR3 sequence: CASSQGLASDTQYF. The DNA for the CDR3 is TGCGCCAGCAGCCAAGGACTAGCATCAGATACGCAGTATTTT.

The chain is built from TRBV7-2 and TRBJ1-1; TRBD1 agrees at 8 bases. This CDR3 has 15 amino acids. V lost 0 bases, J lost 0 bases, and 0 bases stayed unmatched. Germline lookup yields CDR1 SGHTA and CDR2 FQGNSA. CDR3 DNA: TGTGCCAGCAGCTTAGCGGGACAGGTGAACACTGAAGCTTTCTTT. Its protein product is CASSLAGQVNTEAFF.

The chain combines TRBV5-8 with TRBJ2-7; no reliable D call. The V end lost 0 bases, the J end lost 3 bases, and 4 bases lay between the germline ends. The CDR3 extends over 12 amino acids. Germline V gene lookup returns CDR1 SGHTS and CDR2 YDEGEE. The CDR3 reads CASSLGYYEQYF. In nucleotides, the CDR3 is TGTGCCAGCAGCTTGGGCTACTACGAGCAGTACTTC.

The chain uses TRBV7-8 and TRBJ2-3; 10 nucleotides line up with TRBD1. The length of the CDR3 is 18 residues. In germline, CDR1 is SGHVS, CDR2 FQNEAQ. The V gene end was trimmed by 5 bases and the J gene end by 3 bases; junction bases not matched to a gene: 14. The CDR3, as DNA: TGTGCCAGCAGCACACCGGGACAGGGGATGGATGGGACAGATACGCAGTATTTT. Protein sequence: CASSTPGQGMDGTDTQYF.

This clone has just one count. The chain has TRBV5-4 and TRBJ1-1; D not certain. The germline CDR1 and CDR2 sequences are SGHNT and YYREEE (reference sequence). CDR3 length equals 14 residues. Trimming took off 5 bases at V and 2 bases at J, with 13 bases between the two ends. DNA for the CDR3: TGTGCCAGCAGTCTCCGGTTGGATAACACTGAAGCTTTCTTT. Translated, it gives CASSLRLDNTEAFF. The full variable domain, in which reference TRBV5-4 and TRBJ1-1 provide the parts outside the CDR3, is ETGVTQSPTHLIKTRGQQVTLRCSSQSGHNTVSWYQQALGQGPQFIFQYYREEENGRGNFPPRFSGLQFPNYSSELNVNALELDDSALYLCASSLRLDNTEAFFGQGTRLTVV.

V and J are TRBV11-2 and TRBJ1-1; a weak D match, TRBD1 (6 bases). CDR3 length: 15 amino acids. Trimming took off 6 bases at V and 5 bases at J, with 19 bases between the two ends. Looked up from germline, CDR1 is SGHAT and CDR2 is FQNNGV. This chain's CDR3 is CASSPITGWNTEAFF. The CDR3 DNA is TGTGCCAGCAGTCCTATTACAGGGTGGAATACTGAAGCTTTCTTT. The whole variable domain, remainder taken from reference TRBV11-2 and TRBJ1-1, is EAGVAQSPRYKIIEKRQSVAFWCNPISGHATLYWYQQILGQGPKLLIQFQNNGVVDDSQLPKDRFSAERLKGVDSTLKIQPAKLEDSAVYLCASSPITGWNTEAFFGQGTRLTVV.

V usage is TRBV19 and J usage is TRBJ2-1; TRBD1 aligns across 7 bases. Germline CDR1 reads LNHDA; CDR2 reads SQIVND (reference sequence). V shed 8 bases and J 9 bases; nucleotides not matched to a gene: 16. The CDR3 has 15 amino acids. CDR3 nucleotides: TGTGCCAGTCGAATGGGAAGGGGGCAGTATGGTGAGCAGTTCTTC. Amino acids: CASRMGRGQYGEQFF.

This CDR3 is CASSVGGRGGSEAFF. The CDR3 nucleotides read TGTGCCAGCAGCGTAGGGGGACGCGGGGGCTCGGAAGCTTTCTTT. V usage is TRBV9 and J usage is TRBJ1-1, with a weak D call TRBD1 (6 bases). V gave up 0 bases and J gave up 8 bases, with 17 bases separating them. Germline loops: CDR1 SGDLS, CDR2 YYNGEE. CDR3 size: 15 residues.

The rearrangement links TRBV7-2 to TRBJ1-1; TRBD1 agrees at 10 bases. This CDR3 is built from 12 residues. Unmatched junction bases numbered 6, after V lost 4 bases and J lost 13 bases. The germline CDR1 and CDR2 sequences are SGHTA and FQGNSA. The CDR3 protein is CASSWGTGVVFF. For the CDR3, the DNA is TGTGCCAGCAGCTGGGGGACAGGGGTGGTTTTCTTT.

This clone was seen just once. The chain employs TRBV19 and TRBJ1-5, with a weak D call TRBD1 (5 bases). V was pared by 6 bases and J by 2 bases, with 8 bases between. CDR3 length: 13 residues. In germline, CDR1 is LNHDA, CDR2 SQIVND (reference sequence). The CDR3 region has the DNA TGTGCCAGTAGGGGGCTTGGCAATCAGCCCCAGCATTTT. Translated: CASRGLGNQPQHF.

The CDR3 region has the DNA TGTGCCAGTAGTATGGCCTCTAGATCAGCGTATGGCTACACCTTC. The encoded protein is CASSMASRSAYGYTF. This chain links TRBV19 with TRBJ1-2, with D hard to call. V was pared by 3 bases and J by 5 bases, with 16 bases between. The CDR3 covers 15 residues. Germline lookup yields CDR1 LNHDA and CDR2 SQIVND (reference sequence).

This sequence joins TRBV18 and TRBJ2-7; weak D call: TRBD1 (5 bases). Trimming took 6 bases from V and 2 from J, leaving 11 bases between them. Per the germline V gene, CDR1 is KGHSH and CDR2 is LQKENI. The CDR3 has 13 amino acids. CDR3 amino acids: CASSPGATYEQYF. The CDR3 DNA sequence: TGTGCCAGCTCCCCTGGGGCGACCTACGAGCAGTACTTC.